The TCR beta chain under discussion was sequenced for a study of T cell responses to AZD1222 COVID-19 vaccine. This clone was observed once. The antigen is unknown. Sequencing used immunoSEQ multiplex PCR; TCRdb keeps in-frame clones, though not all of them. The sample records over 75,000 clones, about nine tenths being singletons. The study's findings and limits: Repertoire samples came only from after the peak T cell response.

The germline V gene has CDR1 GTSNPN and CDR2 SVGIG (reference sequence). Trimming pared 8 bases from V and 10 bases from J, leaving 22 bases between. This CDR3 is built from 13 residues. The starting material was peripheral blood, obtained on day 0 of AZD1222 vaccination. This sequence originates from an adult in good health. The V call is TRBV30, the J call TRBJ2-3; D could derive from TRBD1 or TRBD2 (5 bases each). DNA of the CDR3: TGTGCCGGACGGGACCGCATTTCGCGGCCGCAGTATTTT. Encoded protein: CAGRDRISRPQYF. The entire variable domain, with the rest obtained from reference TRBV30 and TRBJ2-3, is as follows: SQTIHQWPATLVQPVGSPLSLECTVEGTSNPNLYWYRQAAGRGLQLLFYSVGIGQISSEVPQNLSASRPQDRQFILSSKKLLLSDSGFYLCAGRDRISRPQYFGPGTRLTVL.